This entry lists 3 T cell receptor beta chains sequenced from one sample in a study of molecular identifiers for immune sequencing clone quantification. One entry per CDR3 protein, called by TCRdb with MiXCR from the PCR reads. The sample gives a few hundred thousand distinct CDR3 sequences, roughly 24% of which show up once; about 0.73% is in the top ten. Sequencing input: naive CD8+ T cells from blood, with Jurkat cell RNA spiked in. Sample subset: FACS-sorted CD8+CD4-CCR7+CD45RA+ naive T cells. These receptors were taken from a human donor in good health. Some libraries in this study had Jurkat cell RNA spiked in.

This clonotype was seen once. The chain links TRBV21-1 to TRBJ2-7; the table's D gene call, TRBD1, was not cross checked with the DNA. TRBV21-1 corresponds to a pseudogene. This CDR3 comprises 15 residues. This CDR3 is CASSQPWAPTCEQYF. The CDR3, as DNA: TGTGCCAGCAGCCAACCATGGGCCCCCACTTGCGAGCAGTACTTC.

The chain joins TRBV19 to TRBJ2-3; unclear D gene. The V end lost 5 bases, the J end lost 2 bases, and 8 bases lay between the germline ends. Germline values: CDR1 LNHDA, CDR2 SQIVND (reference sequence). The length of the CDR3 is 13 residues. CDR3 sequence (DNA): TGTGCCAGTAGTTCCCGTCCCACAGATACGCAGTATTTT. Its translation is CASSSRPTDTQYF. The full variable domain, rest sourced from reference TRBV19 and TRBJ2-3, is DGGITQSPKYLFRKEGQNVTLSCEQNLNHDAMYWYRQDPGQGLRLIYYSQIVNDFQKGDIAEGYSVSREKKESFPLTVTSAQKNPTAFYLCASSSRPTDTQYFGPGTRLTVL.

As for this clonotype: Germline is not matched at one junction end, which may reflect a read error. The genes are TRBV9 and TRBJ2-3, with D tentatively TRBD1 or TRBD2 (5 bases each). Germline V gene sequence: CDR1 SGDLS, CDR2 YYNGEE. CDR3 length: 16 amino acids. The CDR3 sequence is CASSHGVRSSTGTQYF. The DNA of the CDR3 is TGTGCCAGCAGTCACGGGGTGAGATCTAGCACAGGTACGCAGTATTTT. Combining the CDR3 with reference TRBV9 and TRBJ2-3 gives the whole variable domain DSGVTQTPKHLITATGQRVTLRCSPRSGDLSVYWYQQSLDQGLQFLIQYYNGEERAKGNILERFSAQQFPDLHSELNLSSLELGDSALYFCASSHGVRSSTGTQYFGPGTRLTVL.